This is a list of T cell receptor beta chains from one sample in a study of shared clonotypes between healthy human individuals. TCRdb's copy holds only in-frame clones and misses some; the assay was immunoSEQ multiplex PCR. The sample holds about 2 million clones; 85% to 95% are singletons and the top ten take more than 0.95%. The sequenced sample consisted of naive CD8+ T cells sorted from blood. Source of these receptors: a young man in good health. The CDR3 runs from the conserved cysteine through the conserved F or W. A D gene is named only where the DNA matches it firmly. Rows give clone size only sometimes, using once, few, many, or a class for an expanded clone.

TRBJ1-1,TRBV30,.,.,TGTGCCTGGAGGTACCGGGCCGTGAGCTTGAACACTGAAGCTTTCTTT,CAWRYRAVSLNTEAFF
TRBJ2-1,TRBV29-1,TRBD2,.,TGCAGCGTTAATGTAGCGGGGGGGGTCGATGAGCAGTTCTTC,CSVNVAGGVDEQFF
TRBJ2-7,TRBV5-1,.,once,TGCGCCAGCAGCTTGGGGCCGGGTCACGAGCAGTACTTC,CASSLGPGHEQYF
TRBJ1-1,TRBV4-2,TRBD1,.,TGTGCCAGCAGCCAAGATCCGGCAGGGGGAACTGAAGCTTTCTTT,CASSQDPAGGTEAFF
TRBJ2-3,TRBV30,.,.,TGTGCCTGGAGTGTGGTGGGGAACACAGATACGCAGTATTTT,CAWSVVGNTDTQYF
TRBJ2-7,TRBV6-1,.,.,TGTGCCAGCAGTGATTCCGGCCAGGCCTACGAGCAGTACTTC,CASSDSGQAYEQYF
TRBJ2-3,TRBV6-6,.,.,TGTGCCAGCAGACCAGGGGAGGGTCTTCCGCAGTATTTT,CASRPGEGLPQYF
TRBJ2-3,TRBV19,.,.,TGTGCCAGTAGCCCAACAGGGCTAAGCACAGATACGCAGTATTTT,CASSPTGLSTDTQYF
TRBJ2-1,TRBV9,.,.,TGTGCCAGCAGCGCCGAGGGAGGACCCTACAATGAGCAGTTCTTC,CASSAEGGPYNEQFF
TRBJ2-2,TRBV10-2,.,.,TGCGCCAGCATGGCCCCGACCGCCGGGGAGCTGTTTTTT,CASMAPTAGELFF
TRBJ2-1,TRBV10-3,TRBD2,.,TGTGCCACCACCGGCAGCTGGACTAGCGGTTCCTACAATGAGCAGTTCTTC,CATTGSWTSGSYNEQFF
TRBJ2-1,TRBV6-5,.,.,TGTGCCAGCCAATCCCGCCCCTACAATGAGCAGTTCTTC,CASQSRPYNEQFF
TRBJ2-2,TRBV6-5,.,.,TGTGCCAGCAGCCTCTCAGGGGTCGTCGGGGAGCTGTTTTTT,CASSLSGVVGELFF
TRBJ1-2,TRBV25-1,.,.,TGTGCCAGCAGTGATGTTGAGGGCTCCTATGGCTACACCTTC,CASSDVEGSYGYTF
TRBJ1-4,TRBV28,.,.,TGTGCCGCTTGCAGGGGAACTAATGAAAAACTGTTTTTT,CAACRGTNEKLFF
TRBJ2-7,TRBV19,TRBD1,.,TGTGCCAGTAGTGAAACAGGGGGAGGCGAGCAGTACTTC,CASSETGGGEQYF
TRBJ2-1,TRBV7-9,.,.,TGTGCCAGCAGCTTAAGCGTCTGGGGGCAGGGGTTTTACAATGAGCAGTTCTTC,CASSLSVWGQGFYNEQFF
TRBJ2-7,TRBV28,.,.,TGTGCCAGCAGTTTTCTGCTTGCTATGGGACGAACATACGAGCAGTACTTC,CASSFLLAMGRTYEQYF
TRBJ2-2,TRBV6-5,.,.,TGTGCCAGCAGTCCCCCACCACGGGGGACCGGGGAGCTGTTTTTT,CASSPPPRGTGELFF
TRBJ2-2,TRBV5-6,TRBD1,.,TGTGCCAGCAGCTTGGGGGACAGGGGGTACACCGGGGAGCTGTTTTTT,CASSLGDRGYTGELFF